This T cell receptor beta chain was identified in a study of T cells of healthy individuals. TCRdb re-analysed the 5' RACE reads in MiXCR, keeping a single row per CDR3 protein. Counted here are tens of thousands of distinct CDR3 sequences, about 16% occurring once; the ten biggest clones make up approximately 4.7%. This clonotype occurred many times. The sequence was collected from a human donor in good health.

CDR3 sequence (DNA): TGCAGTGCTAGGACCGGGTATAGCACAGATACGCAGTATTTT. It translates to CSARTGYSTDTQYF. This sequence joins TRBV20-1 and TRBJ2-3, with no clear D. Germline V gives CDR1 DFQATT, CDR2 SNEGSKA (reference sequence). Between the trimmed V and J ends, which lost 3 bases and 0 bases, there was a span of 10 bases. CDR3 size: 14 residues.